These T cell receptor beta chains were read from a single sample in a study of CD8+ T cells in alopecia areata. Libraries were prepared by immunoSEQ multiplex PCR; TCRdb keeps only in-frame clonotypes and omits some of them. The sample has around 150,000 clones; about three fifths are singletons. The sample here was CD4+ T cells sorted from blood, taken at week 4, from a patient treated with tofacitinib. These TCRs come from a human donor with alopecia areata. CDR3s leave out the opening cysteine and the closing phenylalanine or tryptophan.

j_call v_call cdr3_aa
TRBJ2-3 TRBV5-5 ASGGLASDTQY
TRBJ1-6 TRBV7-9 ASSFGTGRNSPLH
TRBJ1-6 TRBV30 AWSARRGTNSPLH
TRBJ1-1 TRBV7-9 ASRFTGSGEAF
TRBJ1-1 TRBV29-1 SVRTYGGVGLSGTEAF
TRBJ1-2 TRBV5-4 ASSLLLGADGYT
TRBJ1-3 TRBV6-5 ASSLGGTGNTIY
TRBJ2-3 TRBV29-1 SVDGLAGAPKPTDTQY
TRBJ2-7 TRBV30 AWTNPGLSREQY
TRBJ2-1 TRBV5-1 ASSLGLAYNEQF
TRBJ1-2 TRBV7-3 ASSPPLETEV
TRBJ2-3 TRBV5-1 ASSLTRGGTDTQY
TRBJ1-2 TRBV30 AWSVWELGGYT
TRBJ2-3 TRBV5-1 ASSSQGGDTQY
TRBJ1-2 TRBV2 ASSLFRWVYGYT
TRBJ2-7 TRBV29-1 SVETGVSYEQY
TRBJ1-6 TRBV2 ASSERGAGPGSPLH